This T cell receptor beta chain was found in a study of blood T cell repertoires in COVID-19. The protocol was immunoSEQ multiplex PCR, while the TCRdb copy is restricted to in-frame clones and leaves out a portion. The sample consists of about 140,000 clones, around 88% of them appearing once. CDR3 length: 14 residues. The V segment lost 3 bases and the J segment 3 bases; nucleotides outside the gene matches: 5. From germline, CDR1 is KGHSH and CDR2 LQKENI. The receptor was isolated from a human donor in a cohort sampled during active COVID-19. Sequencing used peripheral blood. The J gene is TRBJ2-7, the V gene TRBV18; TRBD2 matches 7 bases. The CDR3 here is CASSPSGGFYEQYF. The CDR3 DNA reads as TGTGCCAGCTCACCTTCCGGGGGGTTCTACGAGCAGTACTTC. Full variable domain (rest looked up from reference TRBV18 and TRBJ2-7): NAGVMQNPRHLVRRRGQEARLRCSPMKGHSHVYWYRQLPEEGLKFMVYLQKENIIDESGMPKERFSAEFPKEGPSILRIQQVVRGDSAAYFCASSPSGGFYEQYFGPGTRLTVT.